The sequence of this T cell receptor (beta chain) was determined in a study of cytomegalovirus exposure and HLA in healthy donors (dated by TCRdb to the late 2010s). Describing the broader study: An earlier analysis of approximately 590 of the donors reported 276 Gb of sequence data and around 120 million unique TCR beta sequences from roughly 180 million T cells. All discovery cohort repertoires had been generated on a single sequencing platform. Donor age, sex, ethnicity and CMV serostatus were collected together with the repertoire data. A later analysis re-analyzed previously published TCR beta repertoires from 550 to 700 donors and added high-resolution HLA genotyping to study TCR occurrence patterns. To decide whether each TCR beta V gene segment behaved as functional or pseudogenic, an earlier analysis of over 500 of the donors relied on high-throughput TCR beta sequencing. Besides the first cohort of roughly 660 subjects, a separate validation cohort made up of around 120 different subjects was used. An early release that covered about 600 HLA-typed donors contained approximately 290 gigabases of sequencing data and approximately 85 million unique TCR sequences. In the later analysis, no new phenotypic data were used to find candidate immune exposures; instead, reliance was placed on TCR beta sequences and their occurrence across donors. Of the approximately 400 genotyped donors, 80% to 90% were placed in the genetic ancestry cluster associated with self-reported Caucasian donors. High-throughput TCR immunosequencing, statistical association of individual TCRs with disease status, and machine learning were combined to predict cytomegalovirus infection status. HLA typing included class I and class II loci at four-digit resolution. Using immunosequencing, the study profiled T cell repertoires from some 670 subjects and related those repertoires to cytomegalovirus serostatus. Among about 390 genotyped donors of the cohort, an average of roughly 240,000 unique TCR beta nucleotide sequences were sequenced per donor, about a sixth of them non-productive. Roughly five DR-DQ haplotypes were treated as single units for association and clustering because of strong linkage in the cohort. The aim of the study was to test whether cataloging public T cell receptors could identify signatures of past pathogen exposure. In a later genetic analysis, genome-wide SNP genotypes for about three fifths of the roughly 670 donors were used, and that subset was treated as a discovery cohort. Typing coverage differed by locus: A, B, C, DRB1 and DQB1 were typed in roughly 629-640 donors, DQA1 in about 560, DPA1 in some 570, and DPB1 in roughly 470.

The cohort consisted of hundreds of healthy bone marrow donors. Cohort members were all nominally healthy when sampled, although unrecorded immune exposures were likely present. The donor was CMV seropositive and belonged to the group of about 290 seropositive cohort members. A peripheral blood sample was collected from each donor, and TCR beta sequencing was performed on peripheral blood mononuclear cells. Genomic DNA was extracted from the blood cell samples with the Qiagen DNeasy Blood Extraction Kit. Trimming costs V 6 bases and J 5 bases, and their ends lie 17 bases apart. As encoded in the germline V gene, CDR1 is MDHEN while CDR2 is SYDVKM. Including the terminal cysteine and phenylalanine, the CDR3 comprises 14 residues. CDR3 DNA only is kept here, 42 bases in frame from base 1. Remarks on this clone: Its specific antigen is unknown. Per-base quality was not reported, and no clone a single base away is much larger than it.

The method was the immunoSEQ multiplex PCR assay. The multiplex PCR relied on a mix of 60 forward primers for TCR Vbeta segments and 13 reverse primers for TCR Jbeta segments. The CDR3 region of rearranged TCR beta genes was amplified from genomic DNA with a multiplex PCR assay. Amplified TCR beta libraries were sequenced as 87-base-pair reads on the Illumina HiSeq System. As for how the authors treated the data: A later analysis counted tens of millions of unique TCR beta chains across the 550 to 800 repertoires, and 9 million to 14 million of these chains were shared by at least two donors. A nearest-neighbor algorithm error-corrected the raw reads and collapsed the reads into unique sequences, merging closely related sequences to remove PCR and sequencing errors. CDR3 sequences were aligned to IMGT reference sequences to assign V, D and J gene segments. Each retained sequence needed at least a six-nucleotide match to both a V gene segment and a J gene segment. Rearrangements were classified as productive when the CDR3 lacked stop codons and remained in frame with V and J, and all other rearrangements were classified as non-productive. CDR3 was defined according to IMGT convention as the region running from the second conserved V-encoded cysteine to the conserved J-encoded phenylalanine. Sequences without an unambiguous match to a single V gene segment were excluded from the earlier analysis of 587 of the donors. In an earlier analysis of 500 to 750 of the donors, V segments were called functional above 56.7% productive rearrangements and were called segregating when the between-donor standard deviation exceeded 5%. A statistical classification framework was built to diagnose cytomegalovirus status from the catalog of TCR beta chain sequences. A later analysis assigned V and J genes by comparing TCR nucleotide sequences with IMGT/GENE-DB human TR gene sequences. The TCRdist pipeline was used in a later analysis to assign CDR3 sequences and most-parsimonious VDJ recombination scenarios. A later analysis defined each TCR beta chain by its CDR3 amino acid sequence plus V-gene family, and excluded reads lacking a unique V-gene family. To address suspected cross-contamination and a sequencing artifact, a later analysis removed around 590 highly shared, low-generation-probability nucleotide sequences. In a later analysis, a clonal expansion index was calculated for each public chain from normalized within-repertoire ranks of inferred template counts. A later analysis computed generation probabilities with a VDJ recombination model fitted to out-of-frame rearrangements, and checked the results against IGoR. In a later analysis, TCR-TCR, TCR-HLA and TCR-CMV co-occurrence was scored with hypergeometric tests, and a repertoire-size bias correction was applied to TCR pairs. To estimate false discovery rates, a later analysis permuted the HLA or CMV assignments 20 times. In a later analysis, co-occurring TCRs were grouped using DBSCAN, and TCRdist sequence similarity was added for clustering within HLA-allele-positive subsets. Co-occurrence clustering excluded repertoires with fewer than 30,000 or more than 120,000 public chains, plus five with anomalous nucleotide sharing. TCRdb holds this immuneACCESS table with in-frame rearrangements only. Some clones are missing; in checked studies, unresolved V genes explain under half, and the rest has no known cause. V and J calls and clone size follow that table, whereas D and trimming were derived from the DNA. This sample lists about 190,000 clones; roughly 80% were detected once. The top ten clonotypes cover approximately 2% of the sample.

Overall study results and their limits: The study listed 164 TCR beta chains as associated with cytomegalovirus. According to the authors, the approach could potentially be generalized to other disease states and immunological phenotypes. In an earlier analysis of some 640 of the donors, most TCR beta V segments were observed in productive rearrangements about 90% or about 30% of the time, broadly matching IMGT annotations. While some public TCRs were present in many individuals, most TCR sequences turned up only very rarely across donors. For the cohort, immune exposure information was limited to CMV serostatus. A further reported finding was that TCR beta sequences accurately predicted the HLA-A and HLA-B alleles for most subjects in the first cohort. A group of highly shared sequence variants was considered likely to be a technical artifact of the sequencing pipeline. The presence/absence analyses assumed that sequencing depth was roughly uniform across donors, and that assumption may not be true. A later analysis found that most CMV-associated TCR beta chains appeared HLA-restricted, with HLA associations seemingly driven largely by CMV exposure. In a later genetic analysis, a missense DCLRE1C variant was associated with V-gene and J-gene trimming of TCR beta chains, and the association was replicated in an independent cohort. Strong co-occurrence of HLA alleles, especially DR and DQ, made assigning TCR associations to individual alleles difficult. Several of the top co-occurrence clusters appeared to be linked to parvovirus B19, influenza, CMV and Epstein-Barr virus, according to a later analysis. Correlated functional status among segregating V segments might reflect linkage disequilibrium, but an unknown experimental factor could not be ruled out. In both the original and validation cohorts, the classifier was reported to diagnose cytomegalovirus status with high specificity and sensitivity. In vitro tests confirmed that a few of the cytomegalovirus-associated TCR beta chains recognize cytomegalovirus antigens. HLA typing was unavailable for some donors at each locus, so association tests used only the typed subset. Compared with equally common non-associated chains, HLA-associated TCR beta chains in a later analysis were more clonally expanded and had lower generation probabilities. A later genetic analysis reported fewer N-insertions in productive TCRs among donors in an Asian-associated ancestry cluster than the roughly 700-donor mean. The 87-base-pair reads could not distinguish some IMGT-functional V segments, including TRBV6-2 and TRBV6-3, so those segments were excluded. The earlier analysis of nearly 600 of the donors excluded approximately 17 rarely observed V segments, including chromosome 9 orphons, because counts were too low. A later analysis found that TCR association rates varied across HLA loci, with DRB1 alleles showing the most associated TCRs and HLA-C alleles the fewest. Only TCR beta chains were sequenced in this cohort, and the absence of alpha or paired-chain data limited detectable features. A later analysis associated around 16,000 TCR beta sequences with specific HLA alleles at a false discovery rate of 0.05.

Sequenced input: PBMCs. This TCR came from a woman aged 25 to 45 in good health and CMV-seropositive. The sequence joins TRBV28 to TRBJ2-7; TRBD1 is perhaps the D gene, given 6 matching bases. The CDR3 amino acid sequence is: CASRPGVFVHEQYF. The DNA sequence reads TGTGCCAGCAGACCAGGGGTTTTTGTACACGAGCAGTACTTC.